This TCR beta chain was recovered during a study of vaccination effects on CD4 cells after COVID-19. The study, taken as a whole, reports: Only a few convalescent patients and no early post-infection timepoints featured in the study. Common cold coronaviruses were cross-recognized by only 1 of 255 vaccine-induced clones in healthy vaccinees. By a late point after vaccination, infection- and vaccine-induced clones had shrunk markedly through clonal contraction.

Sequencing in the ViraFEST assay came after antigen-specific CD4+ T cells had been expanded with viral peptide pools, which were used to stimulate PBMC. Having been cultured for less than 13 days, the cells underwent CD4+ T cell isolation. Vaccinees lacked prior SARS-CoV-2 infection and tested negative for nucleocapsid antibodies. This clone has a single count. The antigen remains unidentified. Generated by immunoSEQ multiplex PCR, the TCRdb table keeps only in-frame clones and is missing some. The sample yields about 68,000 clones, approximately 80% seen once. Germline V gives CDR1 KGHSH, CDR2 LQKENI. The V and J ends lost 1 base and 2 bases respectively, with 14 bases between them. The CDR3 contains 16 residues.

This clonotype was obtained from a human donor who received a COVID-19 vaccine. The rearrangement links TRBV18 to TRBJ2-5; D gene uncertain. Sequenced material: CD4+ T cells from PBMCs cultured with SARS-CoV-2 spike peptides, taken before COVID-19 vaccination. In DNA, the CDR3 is TGTGCCAGCTCACCACTGGGCGGCAGAAATCAAGAGACCCAGTACTTC. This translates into CASSPLGGRNQETQYF.